Each of the 2 T cell receptor beta chains below was sequenced from the same sample in a study of shared clonotypes between healthy human individuals. Sequenced by immunoSEQ multiplex PCR; TCRdb stores in-frame clones only, minus some. The sample has about 980,000 clones; less than 85% are singletons. Source material: memory CD4+ T cells sorted from blood. Subset meaning: CD45RA-negative fraction. These receptors all come from a man aged 18 to 35 in good health.

This clone turned up a few times. This chain links TRBV4-2 with TRBJ1-6; the D is unclear. CDR1 LGHNA and CDR2 YNFKEQ come from the germline V gene. The V end lost 4 bases, the J end lost 0 bases, and 4 bases lay between the germline ends. The CDR3 spans 14 residues. CDR3 sequence reads: CASSRSSYNSPLHF. The DNA for the CDR3 is TGTGCCAGCAGCCGCAGCTCCTATAATTCACCCCTCCACTTT.

V gene TRBV6-5 combines with J gene TRBJ2-2; D perhaps matches TRBD2 (5 bases). CDR1 and CDR2 (germline): MNHEY, SVGAGI. Trimming shortened V by 0 bases and J by 6 bases, and 8 bases separated the two germline ends. This CDR3 is 14 amino acids long. The CDR3 DNA is TGTGCCAGCAGTTACTCGCCGGGGTCCGGGGAGCTGTTTTTT. This gives the protein CASSYSPGSGELFF.